This TCR beta chain derives from a study of T cell repertoires in cytomegalovirus infection. About the study: Public TCR beta signatures marked donors with CMV infection and the matching HLA. Study-level findings and limits: Totalled public TCR beta family frequency picked out people who carried CMV plus the relevant HLA.

TCRdb re-called the reads through MiXCR, storing one row per CDR3 protein. The data contain some 800,000 distinct CDR3 sequences, about 28% of them singletons. This clonotype has just a few counts. The antigen is not known. Germline loops: CDR1 MNHEY, CDR2 SVGAGI. V lost 5 bases to trimming and J lost 5 bases; unmatched junction nucleotides: 11. The CDR3 loop spans 16 amino acids. The receptor was derived from a human donor in good health (CMV status not recorded). Some clones in this sample may be carry-over from other donors' samples. The chain uses TRBV6-5 and TRBJ2-7, with 11 bases fitting TRBD1. Source: cultured CD8+ T cells from PBMCs, taken from culture after CMV antigen stimulation. This CDR3 reads CASSNLPGQGVDEQYF. The CDR3 DNA sequence: TGTGCCAGCAGTAACCTGCCGGGACAGGGGGTCGACGAGCAGTACTTC.